This T cell receptor beta chain was recovered during a study of blood T cell repertoires in COVID-19. Study at large: From the United States, Italy and Spain came samples of acute and convalescent COVID-19. In each case, the material was cDNA or gDNA derived from T cells, B-cell-depleted T cells, or PBMCs.

Germline V gene data show CDR1 as MDHEN and CDR2 as SYDVKM. The CDR3 runs 16 residues. Trimming removed 4 bases from V and 7 bases from J; junction bases left unmatched: 10. Original processing notes: The authors estimated nucleated cell counts from reference gene primer amplification. Produced via immunoSEQ multiplex PCR; TCRdb's table is partial and in-frame only. V, J and clone size are taken as reported in that table, and D and trimming were inferred from the DNA itself. This table has 250,000 to 300,000 clones, around 86% appearing once. The sequence derives from a man aged 45-65 years with acute or convalescent COVID-19. This chain joins TRBV28 and TRBJ2-3, with 11 bases identical to TRBD2. The sample taken for sequencing was peripheral blood. CDR3: CASSSLAGGGRYTQYF. Here the CDR3 DNA reads TGTGCCAGCAGTTCCCTAGCGGGGGGAGGCCGATATACGCAGTATTTT.